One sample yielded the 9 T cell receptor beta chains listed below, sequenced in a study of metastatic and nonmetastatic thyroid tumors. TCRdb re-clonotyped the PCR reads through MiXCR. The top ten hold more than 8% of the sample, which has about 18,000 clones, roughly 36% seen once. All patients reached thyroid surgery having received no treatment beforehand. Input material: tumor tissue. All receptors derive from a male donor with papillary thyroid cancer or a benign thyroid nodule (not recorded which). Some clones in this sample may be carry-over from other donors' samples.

The CDR3 loop reads CASSQDRTGNSPLHF. The CDR3 region has the DNA TGTGCCAGCAGCCAAGACCGGACGGGGAATTCACCCCTCCACTTT. The chain employs TRBV14 and TRBJ1-6; no definite D call. The V and J ends lost 0 bases and 7 bases respectively, with 10 bases between them. Per germline, CDR1 SGHDN and CDR2 FVKESK. This CDR3 spans 15 amino acids. The whole variable domain, remainder taken from reference TRBV14 and TRBJ1-6, is EAGVTQFPSHSVIEKGQTVTLRCDPISGHDNLYWYRRVMGKEIKFLLHFVKESKQDESGMPNNRFLAERTGGTYSTLKVQPAELEDSGVYFCASSQDRTGNSPLHFGNGTRLTVT.

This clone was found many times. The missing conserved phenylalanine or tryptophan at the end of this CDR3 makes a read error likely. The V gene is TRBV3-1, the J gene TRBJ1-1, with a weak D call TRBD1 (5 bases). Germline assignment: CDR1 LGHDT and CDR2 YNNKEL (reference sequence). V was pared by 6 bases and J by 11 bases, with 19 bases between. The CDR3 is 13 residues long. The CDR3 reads CASSHTRGEGAFL. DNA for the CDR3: TGTGCCAGCAGTCACACCCGAGGAGAGGGGGCTTTCCTT.

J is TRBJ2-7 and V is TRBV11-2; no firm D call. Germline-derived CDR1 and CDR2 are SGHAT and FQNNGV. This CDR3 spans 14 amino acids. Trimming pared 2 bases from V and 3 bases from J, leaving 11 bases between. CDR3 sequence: CASSLTRGFYEQYF. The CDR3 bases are TGTGCCAGCAGCTTAACCCGCGGTTTCTACGAGCAGTACTTC.

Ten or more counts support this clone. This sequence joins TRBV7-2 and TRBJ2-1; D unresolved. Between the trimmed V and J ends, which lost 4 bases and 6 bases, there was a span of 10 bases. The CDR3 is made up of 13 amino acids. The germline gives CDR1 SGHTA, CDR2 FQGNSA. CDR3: CASSWKVGNEQFF. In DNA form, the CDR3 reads TGTGCCAGCAGCTGGAAAGTCGGCAATGAGCAGTTCTTC.

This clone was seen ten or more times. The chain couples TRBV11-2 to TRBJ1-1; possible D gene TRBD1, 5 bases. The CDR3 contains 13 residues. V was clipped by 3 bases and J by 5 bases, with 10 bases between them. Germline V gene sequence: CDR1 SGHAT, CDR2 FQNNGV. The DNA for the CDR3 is TGTGCCAGCAGCTTTACTGGGGGGACTGAAGCTTTCTTT. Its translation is CASSFTGGTEAFF.

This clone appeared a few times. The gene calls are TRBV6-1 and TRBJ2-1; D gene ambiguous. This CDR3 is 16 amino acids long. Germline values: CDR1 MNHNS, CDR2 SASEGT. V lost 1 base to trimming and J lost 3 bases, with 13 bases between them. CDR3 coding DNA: TGTGCCAGCAGTGAAGAAGTGATACCTGTCTACAATGAGCAGTTCTTC. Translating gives CASSEEVIPVYNEQFF.

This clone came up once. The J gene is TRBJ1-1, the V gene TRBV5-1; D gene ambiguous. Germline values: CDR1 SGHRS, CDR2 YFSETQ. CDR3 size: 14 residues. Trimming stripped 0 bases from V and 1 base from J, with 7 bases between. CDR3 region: CASSLAQTNTEAFF. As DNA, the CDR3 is TGCGCCAGCAGCTTGGCGCAGACGAACACTGAAGCTTTCTTT.

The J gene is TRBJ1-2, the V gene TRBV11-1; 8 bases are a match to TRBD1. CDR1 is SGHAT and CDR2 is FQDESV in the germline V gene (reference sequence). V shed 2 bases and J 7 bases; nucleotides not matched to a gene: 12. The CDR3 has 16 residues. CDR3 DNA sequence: TGTGCCAGCAGCTTAAGATCGGTCGAACAGGGGGGTGGCTACACCTTC. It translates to CASSLRSVEQGGGYTF.

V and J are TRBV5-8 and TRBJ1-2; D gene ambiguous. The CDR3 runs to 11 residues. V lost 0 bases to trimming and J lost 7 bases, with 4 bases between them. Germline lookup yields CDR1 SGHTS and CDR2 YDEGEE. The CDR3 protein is CASSLGGGYTF. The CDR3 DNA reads TGTGCCAGCAGCTTGGGTGGTGGCTACACCTTC.